The clone carrying this T cell receptor beta chain was seen more than once but under ten times. Its antigen remains unidentified. Amplification of TCR alpha and beta CDR3 regions from RNA used iRepertoire nested multiplex PCR. Input was 100-400 ng of tissue mRNA or PBMC total RNA. TCRdb independently ran MiXCR on the multiplex PCR reads; one entry per CDR3 protein. The table lists about 380,000 distinct CDR3 sequences, roughly two fifths of them singletons. These data belong to a study of glioma-infiltrating T cells. Study-level information: Glioma patients had dexamethasone for six or fewer days before surgery. Overall study findings and caveats: Non-neoplastic patients had below-expected tissue-blood divergence, while all gliomas exceeded expectation. Patients with low tissue-blood divergence carried a signature set of shared blood CDR3 motifs.

Trimming took 4 bases from V and 0 from J, leaving 9 bases between them. Germline CDR1 is LGHNA and CDR2 is YSLEER. The CDR3 runs to 14 residues. This receptor was taken from a human donor with low-grade glioma or glioblastoma, undergoing nonglioma brain surgery, or in good health (not recorded which). Sequencing was done on a sample of glioma tissue, nonneoplastic brain tissue, or PBMCs (not recorded which). The chain has TRBV4-3 and TRBJ2-5; tentatively, D is TRBD2 (6 bases). The CDR3 protein is CASSRLVYQETQYF. In DNA form, the CDR3 reads TGCGCCAGCAGCCGACTAGTGTACCAAGAGACCCAGTACTTC.